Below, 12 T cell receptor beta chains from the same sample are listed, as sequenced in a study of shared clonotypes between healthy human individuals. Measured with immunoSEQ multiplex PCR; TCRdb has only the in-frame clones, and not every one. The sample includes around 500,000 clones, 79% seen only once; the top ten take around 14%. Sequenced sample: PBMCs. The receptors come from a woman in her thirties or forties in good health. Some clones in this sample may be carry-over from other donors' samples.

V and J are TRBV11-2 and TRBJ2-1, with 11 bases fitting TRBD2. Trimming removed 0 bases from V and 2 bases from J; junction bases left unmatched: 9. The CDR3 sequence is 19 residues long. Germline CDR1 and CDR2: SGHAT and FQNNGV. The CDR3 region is CASSLDPRLAGITYNEQFF. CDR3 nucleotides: TGTGCCAGCAGCTTAGATCCCCGACTAGCGGGAATCACCTACAATGAGCAGTTCTTC.

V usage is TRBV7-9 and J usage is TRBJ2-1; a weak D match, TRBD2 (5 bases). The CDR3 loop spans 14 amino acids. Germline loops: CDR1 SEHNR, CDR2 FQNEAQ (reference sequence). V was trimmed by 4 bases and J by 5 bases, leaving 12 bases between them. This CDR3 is CASSWDSADNEQFF. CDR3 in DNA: TGTGCCAGCAGCTGGGATAGCGCGGACAATGAGCAGTTCTTC.

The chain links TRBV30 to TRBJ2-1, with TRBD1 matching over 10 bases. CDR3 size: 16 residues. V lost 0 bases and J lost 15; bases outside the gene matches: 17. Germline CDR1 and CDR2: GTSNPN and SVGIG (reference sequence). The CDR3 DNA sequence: TGTGCCTGGAGTGTAGGCGGGACAGGGGAAGACTACTGGCGGTTCTTC. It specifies CAWSVGGTGEDYWRFF.

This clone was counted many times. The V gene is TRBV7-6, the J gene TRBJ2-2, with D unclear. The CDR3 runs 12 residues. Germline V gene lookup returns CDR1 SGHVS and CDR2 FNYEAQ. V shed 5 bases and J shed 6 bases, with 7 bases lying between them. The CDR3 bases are TGTGCCAGCAGCCCAGGCGCCGGGGAGCTGTTTTTT. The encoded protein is CASSPGAGELFF.

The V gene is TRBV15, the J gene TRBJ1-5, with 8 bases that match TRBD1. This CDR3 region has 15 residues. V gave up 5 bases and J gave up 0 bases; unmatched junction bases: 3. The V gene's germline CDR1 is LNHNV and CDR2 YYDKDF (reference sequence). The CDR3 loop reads CATSVDRGSNQPQHF. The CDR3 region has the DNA TGTGCCACCAGCGTCGACAGGGGTAGCAATCAGCCCCAGCATTTT.

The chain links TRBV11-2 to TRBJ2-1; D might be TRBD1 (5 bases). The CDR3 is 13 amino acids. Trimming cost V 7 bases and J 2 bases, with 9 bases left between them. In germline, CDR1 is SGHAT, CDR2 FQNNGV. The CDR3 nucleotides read TGTGCCAGCACCTCAGGGCCCTACAATGAGCAGTTCTTC. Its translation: CASTSGPYNEQFF.

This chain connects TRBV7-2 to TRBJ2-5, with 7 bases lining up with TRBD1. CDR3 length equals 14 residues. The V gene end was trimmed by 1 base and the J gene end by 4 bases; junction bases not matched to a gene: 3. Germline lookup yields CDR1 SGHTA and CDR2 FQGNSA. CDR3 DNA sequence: TGTGCCAGCAGCTTAGTGAGGGGGCGAGAGACCCAGTACTTC. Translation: CASSLVRGRETQYF.

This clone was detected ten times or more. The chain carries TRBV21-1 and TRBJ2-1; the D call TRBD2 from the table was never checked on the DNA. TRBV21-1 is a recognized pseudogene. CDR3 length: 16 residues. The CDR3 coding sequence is TGTGCCAGCAGCCACCGGACTAGCGGGAGAGCCAATGAGCAGTTCTTC. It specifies CASSHRTSGRANEQFF.

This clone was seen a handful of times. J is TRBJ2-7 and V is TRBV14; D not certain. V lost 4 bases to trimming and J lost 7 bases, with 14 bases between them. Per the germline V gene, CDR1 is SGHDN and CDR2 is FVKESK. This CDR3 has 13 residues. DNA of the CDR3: TGTGCCAGCAGCCCAACGCTCCCCGGGGAGCAGTACTTC. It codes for CASSPTLPGEQYF.

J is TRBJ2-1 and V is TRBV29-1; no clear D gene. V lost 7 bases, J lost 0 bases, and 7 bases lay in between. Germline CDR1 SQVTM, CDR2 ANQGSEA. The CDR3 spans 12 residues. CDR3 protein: CSGIYSYNEQFF. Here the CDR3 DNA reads TGCAGCGGTATATACTCCTACAATGAGCAGTTCTTC.

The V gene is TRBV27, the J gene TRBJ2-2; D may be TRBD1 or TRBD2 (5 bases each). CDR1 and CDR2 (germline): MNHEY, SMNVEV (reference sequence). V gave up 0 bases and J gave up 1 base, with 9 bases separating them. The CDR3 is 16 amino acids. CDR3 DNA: TGTGCCAGCAGTTTATCGGGACGGGTGAACACCGGGGAGCTGTTTTTT. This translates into CASSLSGRVNTGELFF.

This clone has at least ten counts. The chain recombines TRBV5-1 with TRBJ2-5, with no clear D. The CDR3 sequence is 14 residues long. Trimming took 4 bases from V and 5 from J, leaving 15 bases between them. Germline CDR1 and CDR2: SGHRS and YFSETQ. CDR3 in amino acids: CASSPLLPSETQYF. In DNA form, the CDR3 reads TGCGCCAGCAGCCCTCTCCTCCCCTCTGAGACCCAGTACTTC. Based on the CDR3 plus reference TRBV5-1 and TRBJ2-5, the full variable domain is KAGVTQTPRYLIKTRGQQVTLSCSPISGHRSVSWYQQTPGQGLQFLFEYFSETQRNKGNFPGRFSGRQFSNSRSEMNVSTLELGDSALYLCASSPLLPSETQYFGPGTRLLVL.